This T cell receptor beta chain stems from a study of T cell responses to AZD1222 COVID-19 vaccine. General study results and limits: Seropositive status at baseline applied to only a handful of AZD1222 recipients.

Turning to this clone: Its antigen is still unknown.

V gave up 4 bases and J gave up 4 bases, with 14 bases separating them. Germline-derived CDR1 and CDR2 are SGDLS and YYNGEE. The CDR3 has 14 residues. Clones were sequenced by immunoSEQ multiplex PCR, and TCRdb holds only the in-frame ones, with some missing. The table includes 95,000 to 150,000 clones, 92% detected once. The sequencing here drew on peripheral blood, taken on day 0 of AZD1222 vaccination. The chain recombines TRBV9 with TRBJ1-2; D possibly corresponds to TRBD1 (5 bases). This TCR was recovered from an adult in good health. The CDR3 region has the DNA TGTGCCAGCAGCACCCGAAAGGGGACCTATGGCTACACCTTC. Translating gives CASSTRKGTYGYTF. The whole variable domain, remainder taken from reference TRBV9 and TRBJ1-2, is DSGVTQTPKHLITATGQRVTLRCSPRSGDLSVYWYQQSLDQGLQFLIQYYNGEERAKGNILERFSAQQFPDLHSELNLSSLELGDSALYFCASSTRKGTYGYTFGSGTRLTVV.